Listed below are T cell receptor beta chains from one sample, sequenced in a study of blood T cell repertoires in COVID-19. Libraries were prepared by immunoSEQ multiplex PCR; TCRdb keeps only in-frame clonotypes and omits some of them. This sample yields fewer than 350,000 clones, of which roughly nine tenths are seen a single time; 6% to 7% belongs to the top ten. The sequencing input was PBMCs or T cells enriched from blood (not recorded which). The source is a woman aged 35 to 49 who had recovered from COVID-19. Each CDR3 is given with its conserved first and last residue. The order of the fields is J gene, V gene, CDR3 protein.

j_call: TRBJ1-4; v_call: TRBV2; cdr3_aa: CASSDYRTGEKLFF
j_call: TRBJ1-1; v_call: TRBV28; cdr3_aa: CASSLGRGRAFF
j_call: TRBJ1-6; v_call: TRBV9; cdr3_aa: CASSQGGQGISPLHF
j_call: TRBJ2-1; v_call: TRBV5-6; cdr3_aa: CASSHIEGNEQFF
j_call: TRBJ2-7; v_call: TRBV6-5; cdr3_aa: CASSFDGVGKYEQYF
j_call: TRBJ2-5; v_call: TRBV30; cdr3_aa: CALEGGQGEETQYF
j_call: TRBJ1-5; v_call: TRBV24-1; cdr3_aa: CATSDGQGGIQPQHF
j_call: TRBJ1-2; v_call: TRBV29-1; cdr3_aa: CSVEEDRGHGYTF
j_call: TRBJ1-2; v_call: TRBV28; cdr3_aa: CASRIEGRVYGYTF
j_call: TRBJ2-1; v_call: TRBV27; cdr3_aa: CASHSEREGGGNEQFF
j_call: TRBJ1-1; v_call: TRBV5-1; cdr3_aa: CASSLGGVETEAFF
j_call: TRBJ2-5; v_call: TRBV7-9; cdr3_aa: CASSPPRGETQYF
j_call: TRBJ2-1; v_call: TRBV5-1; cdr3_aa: CASSLERDYNEQFF
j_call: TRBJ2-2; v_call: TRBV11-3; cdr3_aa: CASSLLGQTNTGELFF
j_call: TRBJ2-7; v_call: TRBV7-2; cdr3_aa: CASKHPSGNEQYF
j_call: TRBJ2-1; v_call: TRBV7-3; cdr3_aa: CASSLTGQNGQFF
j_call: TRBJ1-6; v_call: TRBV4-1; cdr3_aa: CASSLADTGNSPLHF
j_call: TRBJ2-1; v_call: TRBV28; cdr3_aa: CASSLWSLAGGLNYNEQFF
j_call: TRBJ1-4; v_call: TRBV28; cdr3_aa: CASKQGGSEKLFF
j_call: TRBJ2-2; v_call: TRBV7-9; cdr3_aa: CASSQGPGTGELFF
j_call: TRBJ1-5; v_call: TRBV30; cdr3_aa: CAWTAGYNQPQHF
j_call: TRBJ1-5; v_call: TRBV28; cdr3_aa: CASSGPNRGGQPQHF
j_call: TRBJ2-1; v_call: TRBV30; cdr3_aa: CAWSLAGVTYNEQFF
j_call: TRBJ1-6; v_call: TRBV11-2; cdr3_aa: CASSLSGGDNSPLHF
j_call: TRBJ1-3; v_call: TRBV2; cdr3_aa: CASRGVSPGNTIYF
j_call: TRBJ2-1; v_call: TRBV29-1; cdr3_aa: CSVENSGRFYSYNEQFF
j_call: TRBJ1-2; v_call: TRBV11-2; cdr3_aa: CASRGTGGKYGYTF
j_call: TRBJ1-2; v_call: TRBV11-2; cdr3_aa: CASSPTGVIYGYTF
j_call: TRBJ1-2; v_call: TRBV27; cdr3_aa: CASGADYGYTF
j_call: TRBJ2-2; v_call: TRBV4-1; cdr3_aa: CASSQGGRRGELFF
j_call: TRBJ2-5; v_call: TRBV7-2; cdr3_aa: CASSPSRETQYF
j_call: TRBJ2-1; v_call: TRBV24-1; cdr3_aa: CATSDSSGGYNEQFF
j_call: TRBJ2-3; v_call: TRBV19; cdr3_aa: CASSRPQQGFRADTQYF
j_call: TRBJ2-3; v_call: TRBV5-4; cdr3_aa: CASSILDTDTQYF
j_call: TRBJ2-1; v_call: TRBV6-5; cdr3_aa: CASSYQAQGDNEQFF
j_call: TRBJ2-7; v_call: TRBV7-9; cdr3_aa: CASSLFADRVYEQYF
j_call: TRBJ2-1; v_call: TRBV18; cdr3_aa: CASSPPTSGRFNEQFF
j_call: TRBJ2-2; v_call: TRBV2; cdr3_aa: CASRSGSTGELFF
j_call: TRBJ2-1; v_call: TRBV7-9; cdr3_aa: CASSLDRGNEQFF
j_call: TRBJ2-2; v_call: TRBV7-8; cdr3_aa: CASRHSGLDTGELFF
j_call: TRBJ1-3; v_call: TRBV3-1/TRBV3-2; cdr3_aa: CASSTIASSGNTIYF
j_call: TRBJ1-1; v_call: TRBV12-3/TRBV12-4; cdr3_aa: CASRPRQGQAFF